This TCR beta chain appears in the sequencing data of a study of T cells expressing NK-cell markers. Study-wide context: Sorted CD3+CD56+NKG2C+, CD3+CD56+NKG2C- and CD3+CD56-NKG2C+ T cells supplied TCR beta repertoires. Study conclusions and caveats: In a group of several donors, dominant NKG2C+ clonotypes represented 1.0-7.0% of CD8+ T cells.

Germline V lookup: CDR1 SGHVS, CDR2 FNYEAQ. The CDR3 is 12 residues long. It was by 5'RACE template switching with UMIs that TCR beta cDNA was made. TCRdb processed the 5' RACE reads again and assigns one entry to each CDR3 protein, with no DNA. The sample totals about 260,000 distinct CDR3 sequences. For this clonotype: The antigen remains undetermined.

The rearrangement links TRBV7-6 to TRBJ2-3. Sample: blood T cells: a sorted CD56 or NKG2C T cell subset, CD4+ or CD8+ T cells, or bulk PBMC T cells (not recorded which). The clonotype was recovered from a woman aged 18-70 years in good health. CDR3 region: CASSQSTDTQYF.